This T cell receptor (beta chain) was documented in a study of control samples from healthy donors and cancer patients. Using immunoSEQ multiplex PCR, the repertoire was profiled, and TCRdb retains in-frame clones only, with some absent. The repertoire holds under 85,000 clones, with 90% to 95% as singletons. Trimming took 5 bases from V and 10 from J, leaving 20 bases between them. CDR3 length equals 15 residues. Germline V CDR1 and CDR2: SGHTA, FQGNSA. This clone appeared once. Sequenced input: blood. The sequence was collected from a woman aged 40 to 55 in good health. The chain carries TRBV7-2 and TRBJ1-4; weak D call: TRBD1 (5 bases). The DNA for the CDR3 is TGTGCCAGCAGCGAACTAAATATTGATAGGGGAAAACTGTTTTTT. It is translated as CASSELNIDRGKLFF.